The 22 T cell receptor beta chains below were found in one sample sequenced in a study of CD8 T cells in ankylosing spondylitis. MiXCR, run by TCRdb on the 5' RACE reads, gives a single entry per CDR3 protein. The data contain around 300,000 distinct CDR3 sequences, around 10% of them seen just once; the ten biggest clones take up around 10%. Specimen: blood, either unsorted or a sorted T cell fraction (not recorded which). The receptors come from a female donor with ankylosing spondylitis or in good health (not recorded which).

This clonotype has ten or more counts. V usage is TRBV4-2 and J usage is TRBJ1-4, with a weak D call TRBD1 (5 bases). Germline V gene sequence: CDR1 LGHNA, CDR2 YNFKEQ. The germline V and J ends were trimmed by 6 bases and 0 bases, with 20 bases remaining between them. The CDR3 is made up of 18 amino acids. The CDR3 nucleotides are TGTGCCAGCAGACCCGATGAGTGGGGCAGGCCAACTAATGAAAAACTGTTTTTT. It is translated as CASRPDEWGRPTNEKLFF.

J is TRBJ1-1 and V is TRBV20-1; no definite D call. The V end was cut by 5 bases, the J end by 0 bases, with 16 bases between. In germline, CDR1 is DFQATT, CDR2 SNEGSKA (reference sequence). The CDR3 covers 15 residues. CDR3 sequence reads: CSAPPLVTLNTEAFF. CDR3 nucleotide sequence: TGCAGTGCTCCTCCACTCGTAACCCTGAACACTGAAGCTTTCTTT.

This clonotype was detected a few times. The chain joins TRBV12-3 or TRBV12-4 to TRBJ1-1; the match to TRBD1 covers 9 bases. The CDR3 has 14 amino acids. V lost 3 bases and J lost 6; bases outside the gene matches: 5. CDR3 nucleotide sequence: TGTGCCAGCAGTTTCAACAGGGGGCCGGCTGAAGCTTTCTTT. Its protein product is CASSFNRGPAEAFF.

Ten or more counts support this clonotype. The chain couples TRBV12-3 or TRBV12-4 to TRBJ1-4; 7 bases agree with TRBD1. J was trimmed by 4 bases and V by 5 bases; bases with no gene match: 10. This CDR3 contains 16 residues. CDR3: CASSTQFRDSNEKLFF. The CDR3 DNA reads as TGTGCCAGCAGTACCCAATTCCGGGACAGTAATGAAAAACTGTTTTTT.

This clonotype was seen ten or more times. The chain recombines TRBV5-1 with TRBJ2-5; no clear D gene. Trimming shortened V by 2 bases and J by 1 base, and 9 bases separated the two germline ends. Germline V gene lookup returns CDR1 SGHRS and CDR2 YFSETQ. The CDR3 is 14 amino acids. The CDR3 DNA sequence: TGCGCCAGCAGCTTCGGCAAGGCCCAAGAGACCCAGTACTTC. This codes for CASSFGKAQETQYF.

The V call is TRBV9, the J call TRBJ2-2; 7 nucleotides line up with TRBD2. The V gene's germline CDR1 is SGDLS and CDR2 YYNGEE. The CDR3 is 15 residues long. Germline trimming cut 3 bases from V and 6 bases from J; bases unmatched to any gene: 8. The CDR3 loop is CASSAAPTSPGELFF. CDR3 in DNA: TGTGCCAGCAGCGCTGCCCCGACTAGCCCCGGGGAGCTGTTTTTT.

This clonotype was seen many times. V is TRBV5-6 and J is TRBJ1-1; tentative D call: TRBD1 (6 bases). The germline gives CDR1 SGHDT, CDR2 YYEEEE. This CDR3 contains 13 residues. V was pared by 4 bases and J by 6 bases, with 13 bases between. The CDR3 DNA is TGTGCCAGCAGCCTAACAGGGTACGCTGAAGCTTTCTTT. Protein sequence: CASSLTGYAEAFF.

This clonotype appeared many times. This chain uses TRBV28 with TRBJ2-1; possible D gene TRBD2, 6 bases. Germline CDR1 reads MDHEN; CDR2 reads SYDVKM. This CDR3 has 16 residues. V lost 8 bases and J lost 7, with 24 bases in between. The CDR3 loop is CASLAPLGGRGNEQFF. CDR3 coding DNA: TGTGCCAGCTTAGCCCCCCTCGGGGGACGGGGGAATGAGCAGTTCTTC.

This clonotype was seen repeatedly, ten times or more. The CDR3 here is CASSLEGLAETQYF. CDR3 sequence (DNA): TGCGCCAGCAGCTTGGAGGGACTAGCCGAGACCCAGTACTTC. The chain carries TRBV5-1 and TRBJ2-5, with 9 bases that match TRBD2. The junction had 2 bases not matched to a gene; V was cut back by 0 bases and J by 5 bases. CDR3 length: 14 amino acids. Germline CDR1 is SGHRS and CDR2 is YFSETQ.

This clonotype occurred many times. The CDR3: CASSQQWQTYEQYF. CDR3 coding DNA: TGTGCCAGCAGCCAACAGTGGCAGACCTACGAGCAGTACTTC. This chain joins TRBV7-2 and TRBJ2-7; D is unresolved. V was pared by 5 bases and J by 2 bases, with 13 bases between. The CDR3 totals 14 residues. Germline V CDR1 and CDR2: SGHTA, FQGNSA.

This clonotype was observed many times. The chain joins TRBV20-1 to TRBJ2-5; the match to TRBD2 covers 13 bases. V was pared by 5 bases and J by 5 bases, with 11 bases of the junction left unmatched. In germline, CDR1 is DFQATT, CDR2 SNEGSKA (reference sequence). The CDR3 sequence is 16 residues long. As DNA, the CDR3 is TGCAGTGCTTTAGCACTAGCGGGAGGGCGAATGGAGACCCAGTACTTC. Translated: CSALALAGGRMETQYF.

This clonotype appeared once. This may stem from a read error, because a much larger clone lies one nucleotide away. This chain links TRBV6-1 with TRBJ1-5, with a possible D match to TRBD1 (6 bases). CDR3 length: 19 residues. Germline CDR1 reads MNHNS; CDR2 reads SASEGT. The CDR3 DNA reads as TGTGCCAGCAGTCTGACAGGAGTAGGAGGTTCCCTCTTTAATCAGCCCCGGCATTTT. Amino acid sequence: CASSLTGVGGSLFNQPRHF.

V usage is TRBV14 and J usage is TRBJ1-1; no clear D. The CDR3 has 11 residues. The V gene's germline CDR1 is SGHDN and CDR2 FVKESK. Trimming took off 2 bases at V and 8 bases at J, with 6 bases between the two ends. CDR3 in amino acids: CASSQRQEAFF. CDR3 coding DNA: TGTGCCAGCAGCCAACGGCAAGAAGCTTTCTTT.

This clonotype was seen a few times. This chain uses TRBV7-9 with TRBJ2-1, with 13 bases fitting TRBD2. Germline V CDR1 and CDR2: SEHNR, FQNEAQ (reference sequence). V lost 6 bases, J lost 9 bases, and 11 bases stayed unmatched. CDR3 length: 16 amino acids. The CDR3 DNA is TGTGCCAGCAGGCCTCCGGGACTAGCGGGGATGGGTGAGCAGTTCTTC. Amino acids: CASRPPGLAGMGEQFF. The full variable domain, rest sourced from reference TRBV7-9 and TRBJ2-1, is DTGVSQNPRHKITKRGQNVTFRCDPISEHNRLYWYRQTLGQGPEFLTYFQNEAQLEKSRLLSDRFSAERPKGSFSTLEIQRTEQGDSAMYLCASRPPGLAGMGEQFFGPGTRLTVL.

This clonotype has a handful of counts. This sequence joins TRBV11-2 and TRBJ2-6, with 7 bases lining up with TRBD2. In germline, CDR1 is SGHAT, CDR2 FQNNGV. There are 18 residues in the CDR3. Losses at the gene ends were 5 bases for V and 0 bases for J; bases not matched to a gene: 10. CDR3 loop: CASSLQLSGSSGANVLTF. As DNA, the CDR3 is TGTGCCAGCAGCCTCCAACTTAGCGGGTCCTCTGGGGCCAACGTCCTGACTTTC.

This clonotype was seen more than once but under ten times. The rearrangement joins TRBV20-1 to TRBJ2-1, with 8 bases aligning to TRBD2. V shed 6 bases and J 0 bases; nucleotides not matched to a gene: 7. The V gene's germline CDR1 is DFQATT and CDR2 SNEGSKA (reference sequence). This CDR3 comprises 15 residues. The CDR3, as DNA: TGCAGTGCATCTGGCGGGGGGAGCTCCTACAATGAGCAGTTCTTC. Translation gives CSASGGGSSYNEQFF.

This clonotype appeared many times. V is TRBV5-1 and J is TRBJ2-3; 11 nucleotides agree with TRBD2. The germline V gene has CDR1 SGHRS and CDR2 YFSETQ. The CDR3 spans 20 residues. J was trimmed by 1 base and V by 0 bases; bases with no gene match: 13. Here the CDR3 DNA reads TGCGCCAGCAGCTTGGGCGTGACGGTTGGACTAGCGGGCCGCACAGATACGCAGTATTTT. Encoded protein: CASSLGVTVGLAGRTDTQYF.

This clonotype was counted ten times or more. This rearrangement joins TRBV4-3 to TRBJ2-5; 7 positions match TRBD1. CDR1 and CDR2 (germline): LGHNA, YSLEER. With V trimmed by 1 base and J by 5 bases, 7 bases remained unmatched. The CDR3 spans 15 residues. CDR3 loop: CASSQGQGRLETQYF. CDR3 nucleotides: TGCGCCAGCAGCCAAGGACAGGGAAGGTTGGAGACCCAGTACTTC.

The chain recombines TRBV28 with TRBJ2-7; 7 nucleotides line up with TRBD1. The CDR3 sequence is 16 residues long. After removal of 6 bases from V and 1 base from J, the junction contained 12 bases not matched to a gene. The germline V gene encodes CDR1 MDHEN and CDR2 SYDVKM. CDR3 in DNA: TGTGCCAGCAGCCTGAAAATCGGACAGGCGTCCTACGAGCAGTACTTC. It codes for CASSLKIGQASYEQYF.

The J gene is TRBJ2-1, the V gene TRBV7-2; 7 nucleotides line up with TRBD2. The CDR3 runs to 14 residues. After removal of 5 bases from V and 11 bases from J, the junction contained 12 bases not matched to a gene. Germline V gene lookup returns CDR1 SGHTA and CDR2 FQGNSA. This CDR3 reads CASSPVTSRCKQFF. CDR3 sequence (DNA): TGTGCCAGCAGCCCGGTGACTAGCAGATGCAAGCAGTTCTTC.

This clonotype was picked up many times. This sequence joins TRBV7-2 and TRBJ1-3; D may be TRBD1 (6 bases). V gave up 5 bases and J gave up 8 bases, with 13 bases separating them. This CDR3 spans 13 amino acids. Germline CDR1 SGHTA, CDR2 FQGNSA. The CDR3 reads CASSIAQGYTIYF. CDR3 DNA sequence: TGTGCCAGCAGCATTGCACAGGGTTACACCATATATTTT.

This clonotype was picked up a small number of times. The chain has TRBV5-1 and TRBJ1-1; the D gene is possibly TRBD1 (6 bases). The CDR3 length is 14 residues. The ends were cut back, 5 bases at V and 10 bases at J, with 21 bases in the middle. Germline V CDR1 and CDR2: SGHRS, YFSETQ. The CDR3 DNA follows: TGCGCCAGCAGTTATTCAGGGGCTGGGACGGGAGCTTTCTTT. Its protein product is CASSYSGAGTGAFF.